This TCR beta chain stems from a study of breast tumors, draining lymph nodes, adjacent tissues. This CDR3 has 17 residues. The germline V gene has CDR1 KGHSH and CDR2 LQKENI. Germline trimming cut 0 bases from V and 5 bases from J; bases unmatched to any gene: 1. Each CDR3 protein gets one entry after TCRdb re-called the multiplex PCR reads with MiXCR. The data contain 100,000 to 150,000 distinct CDR3 sequences, 20% to 25% of them seen just once; the ten biggest clones take up roughly 2.5%. Samples came from axillary lymph nodes draining the breast cancer. The source of this sequence is a female donor with breast cancer. Some clones in this sample may be carry-over from other donors' samples. The specimen was axillary lymph node tissue. The rearrangement uses TRBV18 and TRBJ2-2, with 15 bases that match TRBD2. The DNA for the CDR3 is TGTGCCAGCTCACCACCGGGACTAGCGGGAGGAACCGGGGAGCTGTTTTTT. It yields the protein CASSPPGLAGGTGELFF. Looking up the rest from reference TRBV18 and TRBJ2-2 gives the full variable domain: NAGVMQNPRHLVRRRGQEARLRCSPMKGHSHVYWYRQLPEEGLKFMVYLQKENIIDESGMPKERFSAEFPKEGPSILRIQQVVRGDSAAYFCASSPPGLAGGTGELFFGEGSRLTVL.